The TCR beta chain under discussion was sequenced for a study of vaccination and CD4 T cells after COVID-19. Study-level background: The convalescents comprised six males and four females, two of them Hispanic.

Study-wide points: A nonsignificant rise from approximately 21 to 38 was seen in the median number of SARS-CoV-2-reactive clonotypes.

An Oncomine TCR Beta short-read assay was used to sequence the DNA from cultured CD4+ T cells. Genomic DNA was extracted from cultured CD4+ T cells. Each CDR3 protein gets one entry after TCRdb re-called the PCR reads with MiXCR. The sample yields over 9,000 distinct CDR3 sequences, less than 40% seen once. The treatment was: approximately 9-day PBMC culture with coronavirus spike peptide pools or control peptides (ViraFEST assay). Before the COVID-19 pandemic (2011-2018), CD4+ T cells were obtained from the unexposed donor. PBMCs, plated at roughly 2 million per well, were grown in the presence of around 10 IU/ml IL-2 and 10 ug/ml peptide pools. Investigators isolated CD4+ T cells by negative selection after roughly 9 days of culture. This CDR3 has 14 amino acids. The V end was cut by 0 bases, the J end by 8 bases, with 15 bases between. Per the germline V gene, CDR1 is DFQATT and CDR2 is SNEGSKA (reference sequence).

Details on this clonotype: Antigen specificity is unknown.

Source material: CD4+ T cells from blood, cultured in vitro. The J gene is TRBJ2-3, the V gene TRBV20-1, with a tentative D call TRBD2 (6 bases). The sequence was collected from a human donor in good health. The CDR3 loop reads CSARDPRLVVTQYF. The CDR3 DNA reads TGCAGTGCTAGAGATCCCCGACTAGTAGTTACGCAGTATTTT.